This entry features one T cell receptor beta chain sequence. It lacks a known antigen. The record has no base qualities; no much larger clone is one base away. TCRbeta CDR3 regions were amplified from genomic DNA using the immunoSEQ Assay, a bias-controlled multiplex PCR. The authors' pipeline ran thus. Nucleated cell counts per sample were estimated from amplification of reference gene primers within the assay. To quantify the absolute abundance of each unique TCRbeta CDR3 rearrangement, sequence reads were collapsed and filtered. Productive Simpson clonality was computed per sample as the square root of Simpson's diversity index over productive rearrangements. TCRdb stores this immuneACCESS table with in-frame sequences only. Part of the clones is absent; in the studies checked, under half of the shortfall reflects unresolved V genes, and no reason is known for the rest. V, J and clone size are taken as reported in that table, and D and trimming were inferred from the DNA itself. In this sample the table shows 250,000 or so clones, approximately 90% of which occur a single time. The ten largest clones take up about 6.7% of the sample.

At one collaborating source in Seattle, patients were enrolled during active infection and were followed longitudinally through the course of disease. Collaborating institutions collected whole blood in K2EDTA tubes following their own protocols. Collaborator samples were shipped for TCRbeta analysis as frozen whole blood, isolated PBMCs, or DNA extracted from either sample type. The cysteine opens and the phenylalanine closes a CDR3 of 17 amino acids. The sequence is cut down to CDR3 DNA, 51 bases in frame from base 1. For this chain, trimming is 4 bases at the V end and 0 bases at the J end, and the number of junction bases without a gene match is 9. Taken from the germline V gene, the CDR1 and CDR2 loops are SNHLY and FYNNEI. These data are taken from a study of blood T cell repertoires in COVID-19 (dated by TCRdb to about 2020). For context, the study as a whole: The collaborator samples originated in the United States, Italy and Spain and spanned the acute and convalescent phases of COVID-19. A de-identified subject ID, COVID-19 status, age in years and sex were almost always included in the sample metadata. The repertoires were released in a freely available public database intended as a resource for research on the immune response to SARS-CoV-2. The dataset comprised deeply sampled blood TCRbeta repertoires from subjects exposed to, actively infected with, or recovered from COVID-19. The material from the prospective study consisted of cDNA or gDNA derived from T cells, B-cell-depleted T cells, or PBMCs. Samples were obtained from the ongoing ImmuneRACE study (first 160 participants) and from 1,000 to 1,500 subjects provided by 6 global collaborators. Where available, HLA class I and class II types were obtained from metadata supplied by the sample provider rather than from assay-based typing.

The research as a whole found: The amount of clinical and demographic metadata varied by source and participant and was provided uncurated.

The specimen was peripheral blood. This TCR came from a woman aged 25 to 39 with COVID-19, enrolled during active disease. This receptor chain uses TRBV2 and TRBJ2-3; 8 nucleotides in the junction match TRBD2. CDR3 reads: CASSVPYSGASTDTQYF. The DNA sequence follows: TGTGCCAGCAGTGTCCCTTATAGCGGGGCTAGCACAGATACGCAGTATTTT.